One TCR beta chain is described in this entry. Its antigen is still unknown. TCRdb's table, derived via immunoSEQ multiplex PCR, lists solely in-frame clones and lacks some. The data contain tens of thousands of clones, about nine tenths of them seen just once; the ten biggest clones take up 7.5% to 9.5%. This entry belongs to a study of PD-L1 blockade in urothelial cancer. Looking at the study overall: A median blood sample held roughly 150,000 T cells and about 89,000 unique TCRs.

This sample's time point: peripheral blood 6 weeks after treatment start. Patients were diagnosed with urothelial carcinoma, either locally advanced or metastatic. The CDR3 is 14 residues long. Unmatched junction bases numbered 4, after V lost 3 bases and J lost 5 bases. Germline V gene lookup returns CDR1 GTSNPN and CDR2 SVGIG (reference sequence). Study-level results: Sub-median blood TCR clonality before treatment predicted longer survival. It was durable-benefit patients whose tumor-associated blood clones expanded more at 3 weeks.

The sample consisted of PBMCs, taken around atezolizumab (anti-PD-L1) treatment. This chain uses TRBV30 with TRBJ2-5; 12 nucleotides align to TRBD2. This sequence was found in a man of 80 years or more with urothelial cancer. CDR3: CAWRSSGRGETQYF. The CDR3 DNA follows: TGTGCCTGGAGGTCTAGCGGGAGGGGGGAGACCCAGTACTTC. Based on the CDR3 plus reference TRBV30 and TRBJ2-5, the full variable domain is SQTIHQWPATLVQPVGSPLSLECTVEGTSNPNLYWYRQAAGRGLQLLFYSVGIGQISSEVPQNLSASRPQDRQFILSSKKLLLSDSGFYLCAWRSSGRGETQYFGPGTRLLVL.